The 25 T cell receptor beta chains given below trace back to one sample, sequenced in a study of blood T cell repertoires in COVID-19. Profiling relied on immunoSEQ multiplex PCR, and the TCRdb table lists in-frame clones only, not all of them. The data show over 150,000 clones, with roughly 83% seen just once and approximately 32% held by the top ten. Sequenced sample: peripheral blood. The receptors were sampled from an older woman with acute or convalescent COVID-19.

The chain links TRBV29-1 to TRBJ1-2; 11 bases are shared with TRBD1. CDR3 length equals 12 residues. CDR1 and CDR2 (germline): SQVTM, ANQGSEA. V was pared by 7 bases and J by 8 bases, with 6 bases of the junction left unmatched. CDR3 residues: CSAAGQGDGYTF. CDR3 sequence (DNA): TGCAGCGCCGCGGGACAGGGGGACGGCTACACCTTC.

The chain employs TRBV3-1 (or the pseudogene TRBV3-2) and TRBJ2-4; TRBD1 aligns across 7 bases. This CDR3 contains 12 residues. Germline-derived CDR1 and CDR2 are LGHDT and YNNKEL (reference sequence). Losses at the gene ends were 1 base for V and 14 bases for J; bases not matched to a gene: 5. The DNA of the CDR3 is TGTGCCAGCAGCCAAGCCGAGACAGGGAAGTACTTC. Translating it yields CASSQAETGKYF.

Details on this clone: Other nucleotide sequences from this sample produce the same CDR3. This rearrangement joins TRBV18 to TRBJ1-1; TRBD1 matches at 8 bases. The CDR3 runs to 14 residues. The junction had 1 base not matched to a gene; V was cut back by 3 bases and J by 1 base. The V gene's germline CDR1 is KGHSH and CDR2 LQKENI. CDR3 loop: CASSPDRANTEAFF. The CDR3 DNA sequence: TGTGCCAGCTCACCGGACAGGGCGAACACTGAAGCTTTCTTT.

V is TRBV6-5 and J is TRBJ2-7; tentative D call: TRBD1 (5 bases). This CDR3 contains 14 residues. Germline CDR1 MNHEY, CDR2 SVGAGI. Trimming pared 5 bases from V and 2 bases from J, leaving 13 bases between. For the CDR3, the DNA is TGTGCCAGCAGTCAGGGTACGGTGACCTACGAGCAGTACTTC. Translating it yields CASSQGTVTYEQYF.

CDR3 DNA: TGTGCCAGAAGCTTGAGGAGGGTAAGTACTGAAGCTTTCTTT. This gives the protein CARSLRRVSTEAFF. The rearrangement links TRBV5-3 to TRBJ1-1; D uncertain. TRBV5-3 carries the ORF label, with uncertain function. CDR3 length equals 14 residues. Trimming cost V 1 base and J 5 bases, with 12 bases left between them.

The chain joins TRBV5-1 to TRBJ2-7, with 8 bases that match TRBD1. The CDR3 totals 15 residues. Germline V gives CDR1 SGHRS, CDR2 YFSETQ. With 1 base clipped from V and 3 bases from J, the junction kept 6 bases outside the gene matches. The CDR3 coding sequence is TGCGCCAGCAGCTTGACCCCAGGGGGCCTCTACGAGCAGTACTTC. Translating it yields CASSLTPGGLYEQYF.

The chain couples TRBV30 to TRBJ1-3; a possible D gene is TRBD1 (6 bases). CDR1 GTSNPN and CDR2 SVGIG come from the germline V gene (reference sequence). The germline V and J ends were trimmed by 3 bases and 4 bases, with 16 bases remaining between them. The CDR3 is 15 amino acids. The CDR3 nucleotides are TGTGCCTGGAGCGCCAACAGGGTGCCAGGAAACACCATATATTTT. It yields the protein CAWSANRVPGNTIYF.

J is TRBJ2-7 and V is TRBV14; possible D gene TRBD1, 5 bases. V lost 1 base, J lost 2 bases, and 6 bases lay in between. The CDR3 has 13 amino acids. In germline, CDR1 is SGHDN, CDR2 FVKESK. The CDR3 sequence is CASSQVRAYEQYF. The CDR3, as DNA: TGTGCCAGCAGCCAAGTCAGGGCCTACGAGCAGTACTTC.

V is TRBV15 and J is TRBJ1-5, with a weak D call TRBD1 (5 bases). The V and J ends lost 7 bases and 11 bases respectively, with 15 bases between them. The CDR3 runs 12 residues. CDR1 LNHNV and CDR2 YYDKDF come from the germline V gene (reference sequence). The CDR3 protein is CATMGSSGAQHF. The CDR3 DNA reads TGTGCCACCATGGGGTCCTCGGGGGCCCAGCATTTT.

The rearrangement links TRBV12-3 or TRBV12-4 to TRBJ1-2, with TRBD1 matching over 9 bases. The CDR3 contains 12 residues. Unmatched junction bases numbered 0, after V lost 4 bases and J lost 6 bases. The CDR3 sequence: CASSYRGHGYTF. The CDR3 DNA sequence: TGTGCCAGCAGTTACAGGGGGCATGGCTACACCTTC.

The gene calls are TRBV11-1 and TRBJ1-6, with a tentative D call TRBD1 (5 bases). Trimming stripped 0 bases from V and 9 bases from J, with 9 bases between. From germline, CDR1 is SGHAT and CDR2 FQDESV (reference sequence). The CDR3 runs to 14 residues. CDR3 in DNA: TGTGCCAGCAGCTTAGCGGCAGGGCGTTCACCCCTCCACTTT. Amino acid sequence: CASSLAAGRSPLHF.

This chain's CDR3 is CATSGGPGRTLRTNEQFF. CDR3 coding DNA: TGTGCCACCAGTGGGGGGCCAGGAAGAACTTTACGAACCAATGAGCAGTTCTTC. The V gene is TRBV24-1, the J gene TRBJ2-1, with D perhaps matching TRBD1 (6 bases). V was cut by 5 bases and J by 6 bases, with 25 bases left in between. The length of the CDR3 is 18 residues. Germline lookup yields CDR1 KGHDR and CDR2 SFDVKD.

This sequence joins TRBV18 and TRBJ2-1; D may be TRBD1 (6 bases). The length of the CDR3 is 15 residues. The V gene lost 2 bases and the J gene lost 3 bases, with 11 bases spanning the gap. Germline V CDR1 and CDR2: KGHSH, LQKENI. This chain's CDR3 is CASSPGQFNYNEQFF. The CDR3 nucleotides read TGTGCCAGCTCACCAGGACAGTTCAACTACAATGAGCAGTTCTTC.

V and J are TRBV19 and TRBJ1-1; D gene ambiguous. Trimming removed 3 bases from V and 6 bases from J, with 14 bases in between. The CDR3 spans 14 residues. Germline loops: CDR1 LNHDA, CDR2 SQIVND (reference sequence). In DNA form, the CDR3 reads TGTGCCAGTAGTATTAATGGGGAGGTGGCTGAAGCTTTCTTT. This translates into CASSINGEVAEAFF.

The chain couples TRBV5-4 to TRBJ2-3, with TRBD1 as a possible D gene (5 bases). The CDR3 is made up of 15 amino acids. V dropped 0 bases and J dropped 9 bases, with 17 bases sitting between them. Looked up from germline, CDR1 is SGHNT and CDR2 is YYREEE (reference sequence). Here the CDR3 reads CASSLAGGSAGTQYF. Written as DNA, the CDR3 is TGTGCCAGCAGCTTGGCCGGCGGAAGCGCAGGGACGCAGTATTTT.

This chain uses TRBV14 with TRBJ1-1; D is undetermined. Trimming shortened V by 1 base and J by 0 bases, and 21 bases separated the two germline ends. The CDR3 sequence is 19 residues long. Per the germline V gene, CDR1 is SGHDN and CDR2 is FVKESK. CDR3 DNA sequence: TGTGCCAGCAGCCAAGCTCCCCTTATTCCTTACAACATGAACACTGAAGCTTTCTTT. This sequence encodes CASSQAPLIPYNMNTEAFF.

The V and J genes are TRBV25-1 and TRBJ1-1; D gene uncertain. Deletions cut 4 bases from V and 1 base from J, with 7 bases between. There are 13 residues in the CDR3. Looked up from germline, CDR1 is MGHDK and CDR2 is SYGVNS. In DNA, the CDR3 is TGTGCCAGCAGTGCCCTAAGGAACACTGAAGCTTTCTTT. Translating it yields CASSALRNTEAFF.

With regard to this clone: Other DNA sequences from this sample encode an identical CDR3 as well. The rearrangement joins TRBV28 to TRBJ1-2; 11 bases map to TRBD1. Germline V gene data show CDR1 as MDHEN and CDR2 as SYDVKM. The V and J ends lost 5 bases and 4 bases, in that order; junction bases with no gene match: 6. The CDR3 consists of 15 residues. The CDR3 protein is CASSRPGQGVYGYTF. CDR3 DNA: TGTGCCAGCAGTCGACCGGGACAGGGGGTCTATGGCTACACCTTC.

This clone was recorded only once. The V call is TRBV6-1, the J call TRBJ2-2; TRBD2 aligns across 10 bases. CDR3 length equals 15 residues. V lost 5 bases to trimming and J lost 1 base; unmatched junction nucleotides: 1. Germline values: CDR1 MNHNS, CDR2 SASEGT. DNA for the CDR3: TGTGCCAGCAGTCTAGCGGGGGTGAACACCGGGGAGCTGTTTTTT. Protein sequence: CASSLAGVNTGELFF.

This clone has only a few counts. This sequence joins TRBV7-9 and TRBJ2-3; 9 nucleotides match TRBD2. The CDR3 extends over 15 amino acids. Germline V gene data show CDR1 as SEHNR and CDR2 as FQNEAQ (reference sequence). V shed 3 bases and J 2 bases; nucleotides not matched to a gene: 3. The CDR3 reads CASSFSGGVTDTQYF. CDR3 bases: TGTGCCAGCAGCTTTAGCGGGGGAGTCACAGATACGCAGTATTTT.

The V gene is TRBV7-3, the J gene TRBJ2-1, with D unresolved. The CDR3 is 14 residues long. Germline loops: CDR1 SGHTA, CDR2 FQGTGA. V shed 3 bases and J shed 7 bases, with 13 bases lying between them. The CDR3 DNA follows: TGTGCCAGCAGCTTGACCGCACAGCAAAATGAGCAGTTCTTC. Translation: CASSLTAQQNEQFF.

The chain employs TRBV7-7 and TRBJ1-3, with a possible D match to TRBD1 (6 bases). Trimming removed 1 base at V and 4 bases at J, with 11 bases between. The CDR3 consists of 15 residues. Germline loops: CDR1 SSHAT, CDR2 FNYEAQ (reference sequence). Here the CDR3 reads CASSLDHREGNTIYF. The CDR3 DNA is TGTGCCAGCAGCTTAGACCACAGGGAAGGAAACACCATATATTTT.

V is TRBV25-1 and J is TRBJ1-2; the D gene is possibly TRBD1 (5 bases). Trimming pared 6 bases from V and 4 bases from J, leaving 24 bases between. The germline V gene encodes CDR1 MGHDK and CDR2 SYGVNS. The CDR3 is 17 amino acids. The CDR3 nucleotides are TGTGCCAGCAGCCAATCCCAAGACAGCCCCGCGATCTATGGCTACACCTTC. Translation gives CASSQSQDSPAIYGYTF.

Only a few counts were recorded for this clone. The CDR3 region has the DNA TGTGCCAGCAGTTTAAAGTCTAGGGGCCAGGGGGGTACTGAAGCTTTCTTT. Translated, it gives CASSLKSRGQGGTEAFF. The V and J genes are TRBV27 and TRBJ1-1, with TRBD1 matching 7 bases. CDR3 size: 17 residues. Germline V gives CDR1 MNHEY, CDR2 SMNVEV (reference sequence). V was clipped by 2 bases and J by 5 bases; unmatched bases: 14.

The gene calls are TRBV5-3 and TRBJ1-1; D is ambiguous. TRBV5-3 is known as an ORF, though its function is uncertain. The length of the CDR3 is 14 residues. V was trimmed by 0 bases and J by 11 bases, leaving 17 bases between them. CDR3 loop: CARSLDHPRSGAFF. The CDR3 nucleotides read TGTGCCAGAAGCTTGGATCATCCCCGGTCCGGGGCTTTCTTT.